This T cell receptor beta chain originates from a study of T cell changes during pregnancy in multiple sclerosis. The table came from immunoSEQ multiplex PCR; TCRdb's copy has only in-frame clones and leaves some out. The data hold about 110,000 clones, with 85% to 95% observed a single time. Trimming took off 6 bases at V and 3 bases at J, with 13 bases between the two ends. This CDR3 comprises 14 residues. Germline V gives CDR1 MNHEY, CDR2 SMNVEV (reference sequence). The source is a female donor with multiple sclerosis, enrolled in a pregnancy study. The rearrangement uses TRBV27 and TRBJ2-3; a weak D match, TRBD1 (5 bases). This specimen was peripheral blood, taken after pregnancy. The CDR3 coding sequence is TGTGCCAGCAGCCCCAAGGGGCGGACAGATACGCAGTATTTT. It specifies CASSPKGRTDTQYF.